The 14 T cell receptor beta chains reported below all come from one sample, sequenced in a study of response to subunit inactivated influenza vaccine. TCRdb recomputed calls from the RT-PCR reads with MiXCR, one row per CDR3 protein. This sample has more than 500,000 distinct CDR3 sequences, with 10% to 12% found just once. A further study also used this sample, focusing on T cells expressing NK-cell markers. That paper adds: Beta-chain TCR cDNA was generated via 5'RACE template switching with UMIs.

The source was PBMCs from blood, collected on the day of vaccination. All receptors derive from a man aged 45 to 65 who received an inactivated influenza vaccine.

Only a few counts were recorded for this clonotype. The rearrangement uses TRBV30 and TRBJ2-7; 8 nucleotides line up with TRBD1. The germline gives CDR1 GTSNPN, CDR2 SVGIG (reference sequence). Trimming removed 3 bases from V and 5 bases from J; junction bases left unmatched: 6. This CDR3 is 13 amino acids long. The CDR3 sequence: CAWRDRAGNEQYF. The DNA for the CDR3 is TGTGCCTGGAGGGACAGGGCTGGGAACGAGCAGTACTTC.

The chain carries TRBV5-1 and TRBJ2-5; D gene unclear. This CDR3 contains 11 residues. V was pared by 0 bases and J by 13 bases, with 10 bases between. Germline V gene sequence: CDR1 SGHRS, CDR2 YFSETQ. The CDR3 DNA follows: TGCGCCAGCAGCTTGGAGCAGACTCGGTACTTC. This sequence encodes CASSLEQTRYF.

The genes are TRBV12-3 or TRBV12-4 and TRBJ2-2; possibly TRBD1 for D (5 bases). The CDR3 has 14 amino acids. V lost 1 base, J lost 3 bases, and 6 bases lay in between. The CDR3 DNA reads TGTGCCAGCAGTTTAGTACAGGACACCGGGGAGCTGTTTTTT. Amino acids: CASSLVQDTGELFF.

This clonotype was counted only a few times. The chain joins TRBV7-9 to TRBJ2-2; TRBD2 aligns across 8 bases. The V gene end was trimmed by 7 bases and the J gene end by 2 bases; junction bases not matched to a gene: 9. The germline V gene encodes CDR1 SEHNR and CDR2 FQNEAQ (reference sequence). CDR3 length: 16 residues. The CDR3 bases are TGTGCCAGCATCACCGGCGGGGGGACAAACACCGGGGAGCTGTTTTTT. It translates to CASITGGGTNTGELFF. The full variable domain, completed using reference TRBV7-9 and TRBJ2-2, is DTGVSQNPRHKITKRGQNVTFRCDPISEHNRLYWYRQTLGQGPEFLTYFQNEAQLEKSRLLSDRFSAERPKGSFSTLEIQRTEQGDSAMYLCASITGGGTNTGELFFGEGSRLTVL.

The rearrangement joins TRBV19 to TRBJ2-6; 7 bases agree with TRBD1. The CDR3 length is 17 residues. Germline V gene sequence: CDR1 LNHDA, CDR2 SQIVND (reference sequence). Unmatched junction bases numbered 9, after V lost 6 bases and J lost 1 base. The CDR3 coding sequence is TGTGCCAGTAGCCTCACGACAGGGTCTTCTGGGGCCAACGTCCTGACTTTC. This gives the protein CASSLTTGSSGANVLTF. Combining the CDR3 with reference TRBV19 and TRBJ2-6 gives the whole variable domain DGGITQSPKYLFRKEGQNVTLSCEQNLNHDAMYWYRQDPGQGLRLIYYSQIVNDFQKGDIAEGYSVSREKKESFPLTVTSAQKNPTAFYLCASSLTTGSSGANVLTFGAGSRLTVL.

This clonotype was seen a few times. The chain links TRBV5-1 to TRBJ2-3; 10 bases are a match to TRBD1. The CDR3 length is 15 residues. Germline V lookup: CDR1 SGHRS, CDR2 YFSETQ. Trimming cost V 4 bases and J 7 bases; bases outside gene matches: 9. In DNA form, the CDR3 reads TGCGCCAGCAGCCGCGGACAGGGGGGGCTCTATACGCAGTATTTT. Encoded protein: CASSRGQGGLYTQYF. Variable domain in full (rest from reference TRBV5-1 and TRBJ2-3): KAGVTQTPRYLIKTRGQQVTLSCSPISGHRSVSWYQQTPGQGLQFLFEYFSETQRNKGNFPGRFSGRQFSNSRSEMNVSTLELGDSALYLCASSRGQGGLYTQYFGPGTRLTVL.

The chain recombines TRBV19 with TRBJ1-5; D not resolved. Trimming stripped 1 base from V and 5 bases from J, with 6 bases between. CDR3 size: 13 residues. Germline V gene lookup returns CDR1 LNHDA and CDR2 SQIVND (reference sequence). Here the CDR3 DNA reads TGTGCCAGTAGTATAGCCGGGGATCAGCCCCAGCATTTT. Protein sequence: CASSIAGDQPQHF.

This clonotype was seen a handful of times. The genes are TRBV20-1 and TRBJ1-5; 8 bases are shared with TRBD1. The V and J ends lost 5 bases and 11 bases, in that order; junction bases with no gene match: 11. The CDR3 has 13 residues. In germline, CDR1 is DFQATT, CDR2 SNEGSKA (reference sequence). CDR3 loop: CSAARQGSGAQHF. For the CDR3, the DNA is TGCAGTGCTGCCCGACAGGGGTCAGGAGCCCAGCATTTT.

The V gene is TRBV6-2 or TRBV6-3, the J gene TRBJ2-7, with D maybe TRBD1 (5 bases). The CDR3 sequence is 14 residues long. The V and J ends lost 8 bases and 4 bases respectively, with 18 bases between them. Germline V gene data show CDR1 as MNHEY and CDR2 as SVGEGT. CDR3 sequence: CASSQNRLGYEQYF. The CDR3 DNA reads TGTGCCAGCTCCCAAAACAGGCTGGGGTACGAGCAGTACTTC.

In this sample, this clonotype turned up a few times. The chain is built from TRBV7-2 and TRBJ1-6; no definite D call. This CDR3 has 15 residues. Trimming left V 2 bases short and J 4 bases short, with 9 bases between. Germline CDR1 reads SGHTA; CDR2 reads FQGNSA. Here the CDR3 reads CASSLRQTYNSPLHF. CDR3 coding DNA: TGTGCCAGCAGCTTACGGCAGACGTATAATTCACCCCTCCACTTT. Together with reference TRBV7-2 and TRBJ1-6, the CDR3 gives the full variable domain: GAGVSQSPSNKVTEKGKDVELRCDPISGHTALYWYRQSLGQGLEFLIYFQGNSAPDKSGLPSDRFSAERTGGSVSTLTIQRTQQEDSAVYLCASSLRQTYNSPLHFGNGTRLTVT.

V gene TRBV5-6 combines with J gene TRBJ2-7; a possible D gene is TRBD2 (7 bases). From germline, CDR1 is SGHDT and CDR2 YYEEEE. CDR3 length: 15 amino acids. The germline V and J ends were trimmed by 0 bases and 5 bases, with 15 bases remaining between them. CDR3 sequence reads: CASSLVGGPRDEQYF. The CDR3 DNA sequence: TGTGCCAGCAGCTTGGTCGGGGGGCCCAGGGACGAGCAGTACTTC.

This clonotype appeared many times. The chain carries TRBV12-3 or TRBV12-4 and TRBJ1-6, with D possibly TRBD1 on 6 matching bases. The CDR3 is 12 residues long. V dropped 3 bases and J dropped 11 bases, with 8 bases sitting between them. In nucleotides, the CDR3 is TGTGCCAGCAGTTTCGGGACAACACCCCTCCACTTT. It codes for CASSFGTTPLHF.

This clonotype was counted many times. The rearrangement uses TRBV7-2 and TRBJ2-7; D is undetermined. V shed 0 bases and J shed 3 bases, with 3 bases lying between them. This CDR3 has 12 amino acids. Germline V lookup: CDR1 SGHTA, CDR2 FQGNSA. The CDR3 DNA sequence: TGTGCCAGCAGCTTAGCGGTCTACGAGCAGTACTTC. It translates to CASSLAVYEQYF.

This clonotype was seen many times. The CDR3 bases are TGCGCCAGCAGCCAAGAATTGGGACTAGCGGGACTACTCACAGATACGCAGTATTTT. Translation gives CASSQELGLAGLLTDTQYF. The chain links TRBV4-3 to TRBJ2-3; 13 bases match TRBD2. The CDR3 has 19 amino acids. In germline, CDR1 is LGHNA, CDR2 YSLEER. V gave up 0 bases and J gave up 2 bases; unmatched junction bases: 8.